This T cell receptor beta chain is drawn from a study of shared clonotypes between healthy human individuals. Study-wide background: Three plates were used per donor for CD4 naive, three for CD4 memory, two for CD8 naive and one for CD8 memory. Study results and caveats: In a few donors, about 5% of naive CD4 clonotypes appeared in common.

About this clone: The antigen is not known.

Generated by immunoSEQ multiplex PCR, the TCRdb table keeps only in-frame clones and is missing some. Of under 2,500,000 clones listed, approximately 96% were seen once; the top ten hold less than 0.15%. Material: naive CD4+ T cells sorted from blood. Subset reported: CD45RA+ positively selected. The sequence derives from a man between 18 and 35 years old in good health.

CDR3 coding DNA: TGCACCAGCAGCCAAGTATCCCGCCAAGAGACCCAGTACTTC. Protein product: CTSSQVSRQETQYF. This chain uses TRBV1 with TRBJ2-5; the DNA was not used to check the table's D call, TRBD2. TRBV1 is deemed a pseudogene. The CDR3 contains 14 residues.